Listed below are T cell receptor beta chains from one sample, sequenced in a study of neurological immune-mediated disorders. A single record per CDR3 protein comes from TCRdb applying MiXCR to the 5' RACE reads. The table records 50,000 to 65,000 distinct CDR3 sequences, approximately 4.6% of them present only once. The sample consisted of PBMCs. Receptors originate from a woman aged 45-60 years with multiple sclerosis. The CDR3 runs from the conserved cysteine through the conserved F or W. The order of the fields is J gene, D gene, V gene, clone size, CDR3 protein, CDR3 DNA. The D gene is left open where the match is weak. Clone size appears in some rows only: once, few, many, or a class for an expanded clone.

J gene: TRBJ2-2; D gene: TRBD2; V gene: TRBV5-1; clone size: many; CDR3 protein: CASSSGGGVYTGELFF; CDR3 DNA: TGCGCCAGCAGCTCTGGCGGGGGGGTGTACACCGGGGAGCTGTTTTTT
J gene: TRBJ1-1; D gene: .; V gene: TRBV4-1; clone size: many; CDR3 protein: CASSHADRQNTEAFF; CDR3 DNA: TGCGCCAGCAGCCACGCCGACAGGCAGAACACTGAAGCTTTCTTT
J gene: TRBJ2-5; D gene: .; V gene: TRBV20-1; clone size: many; CDR3 protein: CSALHEDGGETQYF; CDR3 DNA: TGCAGTGCCCTTCACGAGGACGGAGGAGAGACCCAGTACTTC
J gene: TRBJ1-5; D gene: .; V gene: TRBV20-1; clone size: many; CDR3 protein: CSAQTAYSNQPQHF; CDR3 DNA: TGCAGTGCCCAGACAGCTTATAGCAATCAGCCCCAGCATTTT
J gene: TRBJ1-3; D gene: .; V gene: TRBV25-1; clone size: many; CDR3 protein: CASRLSDGNTIYF; CDR3 DNA: TGTGCCAGCAGGTTAAGTGACGGAAACACCATATATTTT
J gene: TRBJ2-3; D gene: .; V gene: TRBV7-9; clone size: many; CDR3 protein: CASSLDASADTQYF; CDR3 DNA: TGTGCCAGCAGCCTGGACGCTTCGGCAGATACGCAGTATTTT
J gene: TRBJ1-4; D gene: .; V gene: TRBV7-9; clone size: .; CDR3 protein: CASSLEGPFGTNEKLFF; CDR3 DNA: TGTGCCAGCAGCTTAGAGGGGCCCTTTGGAACTAATGAAAAACTGTTTTTT
J gene: TRBJ2-2; D gene: .; V gene: TRBV5-1; clone size: many; CDR3 protein: CASSLEVTGELFF; CDR3 DNA: TGCGCCAGCAGCTTGGAGGTCACCGGGGAGCTGTTTTTT
J gene: TRBJ2-5; D gene: .; V gene: TRBV12-5; clone size: few; CDR3 protein: CASGSGTLGETQYF; CDR3 DNA: TGTGCTAGTGGTTCAGGGACCTTGGGAGAGACCCAGTACTTC
J gene: TRBJ2-1; D gene: TRBD1; V gene: TRBV20-1; clone size: many; CDR3 protein: CSARDRGQGLTGQFF; CDR3 DNA: TGCAGTGCTAGAGATAGGGGACAGGGCCTGACGGGGCAGTTCTTC
J gene: TRBJ2-1; D gene: .; V gene: TRBV7-2; clone size: many; CDR3 protein: CASSSDTFLGGEQFF; CDR3 DNA: TGTGCCAGCAGCTCCGATACTTTTCTAGGAGGTGAGCAGTTCTTC
J gene: TRBJ1-1; D gene: TRBD1; V gene: TRBV7-8; clone size: many; CDR3 protein: CASSLEGGNTEAFF; CDR3 DNA: TGTGCCAGCAGCTTAGAAGGGGGCAACACTGAAGCTTTCTTT
J gene: TRBJ2-5; D gene: .; V gene: TRBV5-1; clone size: .; CDR3 protein: CASSFTLGRETQYF; CDR3 DNA: TGCGCCAGCAGCTTTACGTTGGGCAGGGAGACCCAGTACTTC
J gene: TRBJ2-5; D gene: .; V gene: TRBV7-7; clone size: many; CDR3 protein: CASSPLSGPQETQYF; CDR3 DNA: TGTGCTAGCAGCCCCTTGTCCGGCCCCCAAGAGACCCAGTACTTC
J gene: TRBJ2-7; D gene: .; V gene: TRBV7-2; clone size: few; CDR3 protein: CASSLVGAYEQYF; CDR3 DNA: TGTGCCAGCAGCCTTGTCGGGGCATACGAGCAGTACTTC
J gene: TRBJ2-2; D gene: TRBD1; V gene: TRBV5-1; clone size: many; CDR3 protein: CASSKGQAKGGELFF; CDR3 DNA: TGCGCCAGCAGCAAAGGACAGGCCAAAGGCGGGGAGCTGTTTTTT
J gene: TRBJ2-7; D gene: TRBD1; V gene: TRBV29-1; clone size: many; CDR3 protein: CSAETGKSYEQYF; CDR3 DNA: TGCAGCGCCGAGACAGGGAAAAGCTACGAGCAGTACTTC
J gene: TRBJ1-1; D gene: TRBD1; V gene: TRBV29-1; clone size: .; CDR3 protein: CSVVGTGNTEAFF; CDR3 DNA: TGCAGCGTTGTGGGGACAGGGAACACTGAAGCTTTCTTT
J gene: TRBJ2-7; D gene: .; V gene: TRBV14; clone size: many; CDR3 protein: CASSQDWSSRAYEQYF; CDR3 DNA: TGTGCCAGCAGCCAAGATTGGTCCTCCAGAGCCTACGAGCAGTACTTC
J gene: TRBJ1-4; D gene: .; V gene: TRBV4-3; clone size: many; CDR3 protein: CASSQDMGQGFEKLFF; CDR3 DNA: TGCGCCAGCAGCCAAGACATGGGGCAGGGGTTTGAAAAACTGTTTTTT
J gene: TRBJ1-6; D gene: TRBD1; V gene: TRBV7-6; clone size: many; CDR3 protein: CASSLRLGQGGSPLHF; CDR3 DNA: TGTGCCAGCAGCTTGAGACTGGGACAGGGAGGCTCACCCCTCCACTTT
J gene: TRBJ2-4; D gene: .; V gene: TRBV20-1; clone size: .; CDR3 protein: CSAPGSRKNIQYF; CDR3 DNA: TGCAGTGCTCCCGGGAGCAGGAAAAACATTCAGTACTTC
J gene: TRBJ2-1; D gene: TRBD2; V gene: TRBV11-2; clone size: few; CDR3 protein: CASSTQIRLAEQFF; CDR3 DNA: TGTGCCAGCAGCACCCAAATACGACTAGCGGAGCAGTTCTTC
J gene: TRBJ1-1; D gene: .; V gene: TRBV5-6; clone size: many; CDR3 protein: CASSLWSTEAFF; CDR3 DNA: TGTGCCAGCAGCTTGTGGAGCACTGAAGCTTTCTTT
J gene: TRBJ2-3; D gene: .; V gene: TRBV7-2; clone size: many; CDR3 protein: CASRNQPSGTDTQYF; CDR3 DNA: TGTGCCAGCAGAAACCAGCCTAGCGGCACAGATACGCAGTATTTT
J gene: TRBJ1-1; D gene: TRBD1; V gene: TRBV20-1; clone size: many; CDR3 protein: CSAREGLKTGVRGLTEAFF; CDR3 DNA: TGCAGTGCTAGAGAGGGGCTGAAAACAGGGGTAAGAGGGTTGACTGAAGCTTTCTTT
J gene: TRBJ1-2; D gene: .; V gene: TRBV4-3; clone size: many; CDR3 protein: CASSHSDSRNGYTF; CDR3 DNA: TGCGCCAGCAGCCACTCGGATAGCCGGAATGGCTACACCTTC
J gene: TRBJ2-1; D gene: .; V gene: TRBV7-3; clone size: many; CDR3 protein: CASSSRETNEQFF; CDR3 DNA: TGTGCCAGCAGCTCCCGAGAGACCAATGAGCAGTTCTTC
J gene: TRBJ1-5; D gene: .; V gene: TRBV12-3/TRBV12-4; clone size: many; CDR3 protein: CASSLALVQPQHF; CDR3 DNA: TGTGCCAGCAGTTTAGCTCTAGTCCAGCCCCAGCATTTT
J gene: TRBJ2-4; D gene: .; V gene: TRBV7-2; clone size: few; CDR3 protein: CASSQNQNIQYF; CDR3 DNA: TGTGCCAGCAGTCAAAATCAGAACATTCAGTACTTC
J gene: TRBJ2-3; D gene: .; V gene: TRBV28; clone size: many; CDR3 protein: CASSLTPDYTQYF; CDR3 DNA: TGTGCCAGCAGTTTAACCCCCGACTATACGCAGTATTTT
J gene: TRBJ2-1; D gene: .; V gene: TRBV7-8; clone size: many; CDR3 protein: CASSLAHTSSYNEQFF; CDR3 DNA: TGTGCCAGCAGCTTAGCCCACACGAGCTCCTACAATGAGCAGTTCTTC
J gene: TRBJ2-3; D gene: TRBD2; V gene: TRBV20-1; clone size: many; CDR3 protein: CSATPAGGNTDTQYF; CDR3 DNA: TGCAGTGCTACTCCTGCGGGGGGGAACACAGATACGCAGTATTTT
J gene: TRBJ2-3; D gene: .; V gene: TRBV15; clone size: medium-sized; CDR3 protein: CATSQTPGATDTQYF; CDR3 DNA: TGTGCCACCTCCCAGACCCCGGGGGCCACAGATACGCAGTATTTT
J gene: TRBJ2-2; D gene: .; V gene: TRBV6-5; clone size: many; CDR3 protein: CASSYRSGTGAGELFF; CDR3 DNA: TGTGCCAGCAGTTACCGGTCCGGGACCGGGGCCGGGGAGCTGTTTTTT
J gene: TRBJ2-1; D gene: .; V gene: TRBV5-1; clone size: many; CDR3 protein: CASSLAAGSSYNEQFF; CDR3 DNA: TGCGCCAGCAGCTTGGCCGCGGGAAGCTCCTACAATGAGCAGTTCTTC
J gene: TRBJ2-7; D gene: .; V gene: TRBV6-5; clone size: .; CDR3 protein: CASSMEQGSYEQYF; CDR3 DNA: TGTGCCAGCAGTATGGAACAGGGCTCCTACGAGCAGTACTTC